The sample holds a few counts of the clone carrying this T cell receptor (beta chain). As yet, its antigen is unknown. This entry is derived from a study of human T cells and chemical hapten exposure. Study information: TCR yield per sample varied, mainly due to pooled library volumes.

From the RACE reads, TCRdb called clonotypes with MiXCR, one entry per CDR3 protein. The profile shows about 85,000 distinct CDR3 sequences, 11% of them singletons. Whole-study results and caveats: Relative to controls, expanded TCRs formed significantly more large CDR3 similarity clusters.

The CDR3 has 16 residues. The V gene's germline CDR1 is MNHEY and CDR2 SVGAGI. V was clipped by 1 base and J by 1 base, with 13 bases between them. Time point here: patch test 2, 6 weeks after DPC sensitization. Regarding treatment: therapeutic diphenylcyclopropenone sensitization with weekly scalp DPC. The chain has TRBV6-5 and TRBJ1-1; TRBD1 might be the D (5 bases). The source material was whole blood, sampled in connection with sensitization to the hapten diphenylcyclopropenone (DPC). The receptor was derived from a man between 18 and 35 years old with alopecia areata. Some clones in this sample may be carry-over from other donors' samples. The CDR3 protein is CASSYLKGTGNTEAFF. CDR3 in DNA: TGTGCCAGCAGTTACTTAAAGGGGACGGGGAACACTGAAGCTTTCTTT.